This TCR beta chain was retrieved from a study of T cell responses to AZD1222 COVID-19 vaccine. General observations from the study: Two AZD1222 administrations were followed by greater Spike-specific TCR breadth and depth.

In this sample, this clone turned up a few times. The antigen is undetermined. TCRdb's table, derived via immunoSEQ multiplex PCR, lists solely in-frame clones and lacks some. The table lists 60,000 to 95,000 clones, more than 75% of them singletons. There are 12 residues in the CDR3. Germline values: CDR1 GTSNPN, CDR2 SVGIG (reference sequence). The origin of this receptor is an adult who received the AZD1222 COVID-19 vaccine. The chain recombines TRBV30 with TRBJ2-5; no reliable D call. The sample consisted of peripheral blood, taken 28 days after the second AZD1222 dose. CDR3 nucleotide sequence: TGTGCTTCCAGCGAAACGGGAGAGACCCAGTACTTC. Translating gives CASSETGETQYF. Filled out from reference TRBV30 and TRBJ2-5, the complete variable domain reads SQTIHQWPATLVQPVGSPLSLECTVEGTSNPNLYWYRQAAGRGLQLLFYSVGIGQISSEVPQNLSASRPQDRQFILSSKKLLLSDSGFYLCASSETGETQYFGPGTRLLVL.